A selection of T cell receptor beta chains follows, all from one sample in a study of T cells after yellow fever vaccination. In TCRdb, the 5' RACE reads were re-called with MiXCR into one record per CDR3 protein. The sample records 150,000 to 200,000 distinct CDR3 sequences, around 9% being singletons. The input for sequencing was CD8+ T cells sorted from PBMCs, taken 45 days after the yellow fever booster vaccination. The receptors come from a man aged 18 to 35 who received the YFV17D yellow fever vaccine. CDR3s include the opening cysteine and the closing phenylalanine or tryptophan. The order of the fields is D gene, clone size, J gene, V gene, CDR3 DNA, CDR3 protein. The D gene is left open where the match is weak. Not all rows give a size; the values are once, few, many and, for expanded clones, a class.

- few TRBJ2-1 TRBV5-1 TGCGCCAGCAGTCTGGAAGACTGGCGCTACAATGAGCAGTTCTTC CASSLEDWRYNEQFF
TRBD1 few TRBJ1-1 TRBV4-3 TGCGCCAGCAGCCACCGGACAGGGGGCAACACTGAAGCTTTCTTT CASSHRTGGNTEAFF
TRBD1 few TRBJ2-3 TRBV4-1 TGCGCCAGCAGCCGGGATTGGACAGGGCATACGCAGTATTTT CASSRDWTGHTQYF
- many TRBJ2-1 TRBV5-1 TGCGCCAGCAGCTCCGAAGGAAACCACAGATTTTCGGAGCAGTTCTTC CASSSEGNHRFSEQFF
TRBD2 few TRBJ2-2 TRBV6-5 TGTGCCAGCAGTTACTCCAGCGGGGGGTACACCGGGGAGCTGTTTTTT CASSYSSGGYTGELFF
TRBD1 - TRBJ2-5 TRBV6-6 TGTGCCAGCCTCCCGGGGACAGGGGGCGCAGACGAGACCCAGTACTTC CASLPGTGGADETQYF
- - TRBJ2-1 TRBV4-3 TGCGCCAGCAGCCAGGCGGGGAGCTCCTACAATGAGCAGTTCTTC CASSQAGSSYNEQFF
- few TRBJ1-5 TRBV7-8 TGTGCCAGCAGCTTAGCTCTTCAGCCCCAGCATTTT CASSLALQPQHF
- few TRBJ1-1 TRBV4-3 TGCGCCAGCAGCCAAGATCGGCTAGCCCAAGAAGCTTTCTTT CASSQDRLAQEAFF
TRBD1 few TRBJ1-5 TRBV5-5 TGTGCCAGCAGTGATGGGACAGGGGGCGTGTATCAGCCCCAGCATTTT CASSDGTGGVYQPQHF
- - TRBJ2-7 TRBV15 TGTGCCACCAGCAGAGATTCAAGACGGATTGAGCAGTACTTC CATSRDSRRIEQYF
TRBD1 many TRBJ1-2 TRBV5-1 TGCGCCAGCAGCCTCGACAGGGGCGGAACCTATGGCTACACCTTC CASSLDRGGTYGYTF
- - TRBJ2-3 TRBV6-6 TGTGCCAGCAGTTACTCGACGGGCGCAGTATCAGATACGCAGTATTTT CASSYSTGAVSDTQYF
- - TRBJ2-3 TRBV11-2 TGTGCCAGCAGCTTTTCTGCGGGACTCCAGTGGGGCACAGATACGCAGTATTTT CASSFSAGLQWGTDTQYF
TRBD1 - TRBJ1-5 TRBV6-2/TRBV6-3 TGTGCCAGCAGTGGCCGGGGACAGGGGATAAGGCCCCAGCATTTT CASSGRGQGIRPQHF
- few TRBJ1-5 TRBV12-3/TRBV12-4 TGTGCCAGCAGTCACAGCGGGATAAATCAGCCCCAGCATTTT CASSHSGINQPQHF
- many TRBJ2-7 TRBV6-5 TGTGCCAGCAGTTACTCGGAGGTTGAGGGCTACGAGCAGTACTTC CASSYSEVEGYEQYF
- few TRBJ1-1 TRBV12-3/TRBV12-4 TGTGCCAGCAGTTTTGGAGGAGTTGAAGCTTTCTTT CASSFGGVEAFF
- - TRBJ1-1 TRBV12-3/TRBV12-4 TGTGCCAGCAGTTTCCCAGGGAGAAACACTGAAGCTTTCTTT CASSFPGRNTEAFF
- - TRBJ2-5 TRBV12-3/TRBV12-4 TGTGCCAGCAGCCAGGGACTCCAGAAGACCCAGTACTTC CASSQGLQKTQYF
- many TRBJ2-7 TRBV4-1 TGCGCCAGCAGCCAAGCAGGGACGTGGGGCTACGAGCAGTACTTC CASSQAGTWGYEQYF
- few TRBJ1-2 TRBV5-1 TGCGCCAGCAGCTTGCAAGTCGGGACGCCCAACTATGGCTACACCTTC CASSLQVGTPNYGYTF
- few TRBJ1-6 TRBV3-2 TGTGCCAGCAGCCAAGGGACGACTTGGGGCTGTTCCAATTCACCCCTCCACTTT CASSQGTTWGCSNSPLHF
TRBD1 - TRBJ1-5 TRBV18 TGTGCCAGCTCAGAAATGGACAGGCCAAATTGTCCCCAGCATTTT CASSEMDRPNCPQHF
- few TRBJ2-3 TRBV5-4 TGTGCCAGCAGCTTAGCGGACCAACCAGATACGCAGTATTTT CASSLADQPDTQYF
TRBD1 - TRBJ2-7 TRBV5-1 TGCGCCAGCAGCAACAGACAGGGCGCGCGTCTTAGGGAGCAGTACTTC CASSNRQGARLREQYF
- - TRBJ2-7 TRBV6-2/TRBV6-3 TGTGCCAGCAGTTCGGATGTCAGTTCCTACGAGCAGTACTTC CASSSDVSSYEQYF
- - TRBJ2-3 TRBV2 TGTGCCAGCAGACGGACCTGGAATCCTCATACGCAGTATTTT CASRRTWNPHTQYF
- - TRBJ1-5 TRBV6-2/TRBV6-3 TGTGCCAGCAGTCGTTGGTTCACCCGGAGGGGCAATCAGCCCCAGCATTTT CASSRWFTRRGNQPQHF
TRBD2 many TRBJ2-1 TRBV4-2 TGTGCCAGCAGCCAAGATACTAGCGGGTCCTACAATGAGCAGTTCTTC CASSQDTSGSYNEQFF
- - TRBJ2-7 TRBV18 TGTGCCAGCTCACCGGGTCAGGCCTTGTGGTACGAGCAGTACTTC CASSPGQALWYEQYF
- few TRBJ1-1 TRBV29-1 TGCAGCGTTTCTTCATGGGCAGATATAGAGAACACTGAAGCTTTCTTT CSVSSWADIENTEAFF
TRBD2 few TRBJ2-1 TRBV7-2 TGTGCCAGCAGCTTTGGACTAGCGGGGATCCTCCTTGAGCAGTTCTTC CASSFGLAGILLEQFF
- many TRBJ2-1 TRBV20-1 TGCAGTGCCTCGTCGACTTTCGACTACAATGAGCAGTTCTTC CSASSTFDYNEQFF
- many TRBJ2-2 TRBV12-3/TRBV12-4 TGTGCCAGCAGTTTTACAGTGAACACCGGGGAGCTGTTTTTT CASSFTVNTGELFF
TRBD1 - TRBJ2-5 TRBV11-2 TGTGCCAGCAGCTCCGACAGGGGGCTGGAGACCCAGTACTTC CASSSDRGLETQYF
- few TRBJ2-2 TRBV9 TGTGCCAGCAGCGAGGGGGGGCTCACCGGGGAGCTGTTTTTT CASSEGGLTGELFF
- many TRBJ2-5 TRBV2 TGTGCCACATACTCGGACAAGAGGGAGACCCAGTACTTC CATYSDKRETQYF
- - TRBJ2-2 TRBV5-1 TGCGCCAGCAGCTTAGGTTCAGGCGGTGGAACCGGGGAGCTGTTTTTT CASSLGSGGGTGELFF
- few TRBJ1-1 TRBV5-5 TGTGCCAGCAGCTTGTATGGGGGAGGGGACACTGAAGCTTTCTTT CASSLYGGGDTEAFF
- - TRBJ1-1 TRBV19 TGTGCCAGTAGTTTCTATACTGGGGGCAACACTGAAGCTTTCTTT CASSFYTGGNTEAFF
TRBD2 - TRBJ2-1 TRBV27 TGTGCCAGCAGTTTAGGCGGGGGGGCAGGCAATGAGCAGTTCTTC CASSLGGGAGNEQFF
- - TRBJ2-1 TRBV13 TGTGCCAGCAGCCCCCCAGAGGGGGGAGCTTACAATGAGCAGTTCTTC CASSPPEGGAYNEQFF
- - TRBJ1-2 TRBV7-9 TGTGCCAGCAGCTCACATTTGGGACCCGACTATGGCTACACCTTC CASSSHLGPDYGYTF
- few TRBJ2-7 TRBV7-9 TGTGCCAGCAGCTTAGCGCACGGAGATTACGAGCAGTACTTC CASSLAHGDYEQYF
TRBD2 - TRBJ2-7 TRBV7-8 TGTGCCAGCAGCTTCGGTAGCGGGCCCTCCTACGAGCAGTACTTC CASSFGSGPSYEQYF
TRBD1 - TRBJ2-3 TRBV11-1 TGTGCCAGCCACGGACAGGGGGCTAGCACAGATACGCAGTATTTT CASHGQGASTDTQYF
- - TRBJ2-2 TRBV4-3 TGCGCCAGCAGCCAGGGGTACGACACCGGGGAGCTGTTTTTT CASSQGYDTGELFF
- few TRBJ2-1 TRBV7-9 TGTGCCAGCAGCCCAGCCGGATTCTACAATGAGCAGTTCTTC CASSPAGFYNEQFF
- few TRBJ2-2 TRBV7-9 TGTGCCAGCAGCTCGAATGGACCCGCCGGGGAGCTGTTTTTT CASSSNGPAGELFF
TRBD1 - TRBJ1-5 TRBV27 TGTGCCTTCCTCCGGGACAGGGGGCTGAAGCAGCCCCAGCATTTT CAFLRDRGLKQPQHF
- - TRBJ2-2 TRBV7-9 TGTGCCAGCAGCTCCTCAGGGGTACCCGGGGAGCTGTTTTTT CASSSSGVPGELFF